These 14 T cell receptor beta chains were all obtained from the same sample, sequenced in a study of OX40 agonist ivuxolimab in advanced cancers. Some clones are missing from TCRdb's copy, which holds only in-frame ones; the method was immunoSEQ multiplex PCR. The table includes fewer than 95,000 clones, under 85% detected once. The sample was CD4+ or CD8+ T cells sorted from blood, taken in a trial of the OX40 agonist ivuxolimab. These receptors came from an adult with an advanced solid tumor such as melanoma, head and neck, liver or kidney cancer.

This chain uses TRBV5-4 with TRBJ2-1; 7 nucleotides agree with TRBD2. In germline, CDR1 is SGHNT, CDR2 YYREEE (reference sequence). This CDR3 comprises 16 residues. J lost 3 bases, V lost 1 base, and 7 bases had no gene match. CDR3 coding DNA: TGTGCCAGCAGCTTGTATAGGGGAGGGAACTACAATGAGCAGTTCTTC. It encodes CASSLYRGGNYNEQFF.

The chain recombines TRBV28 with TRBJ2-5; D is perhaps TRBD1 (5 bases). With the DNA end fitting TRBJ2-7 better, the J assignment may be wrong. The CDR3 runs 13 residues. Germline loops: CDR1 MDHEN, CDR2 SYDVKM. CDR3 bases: TGTGCCAGCAGTTTACAGGGCCCCCACGAGCAGTACTTC. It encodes CASSLQGPHEQYF.

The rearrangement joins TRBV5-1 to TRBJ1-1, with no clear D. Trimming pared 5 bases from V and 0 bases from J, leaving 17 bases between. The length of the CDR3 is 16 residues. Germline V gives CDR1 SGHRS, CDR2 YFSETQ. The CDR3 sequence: CASSSTKVMVNTEAFF. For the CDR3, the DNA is TGCGCCAGCAGTTCAACTAAGGTTATGGTGAACACTGAAGCTTTCTTT.

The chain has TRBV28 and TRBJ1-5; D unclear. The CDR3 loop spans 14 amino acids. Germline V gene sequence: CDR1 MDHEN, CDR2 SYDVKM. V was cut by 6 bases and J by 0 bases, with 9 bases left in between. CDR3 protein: CASSLRDSNQPQHF. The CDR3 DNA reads TGTGCCAGCAGCCTGAGGGATAGCAATCAGCCCCAGCATTTT.

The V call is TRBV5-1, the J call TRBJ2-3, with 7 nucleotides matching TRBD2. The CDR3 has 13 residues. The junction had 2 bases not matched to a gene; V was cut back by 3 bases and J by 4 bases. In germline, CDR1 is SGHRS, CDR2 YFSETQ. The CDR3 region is CASSWTSSDTQYF. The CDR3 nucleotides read TGCGCCAGCAGCTGGACTAGTTCAGATACGCAGTATTTT. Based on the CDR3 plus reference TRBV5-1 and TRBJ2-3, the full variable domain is KAGVTQTPRYLIKTRGQQVTLSCSPISGHRSVSWYQQTPGQGLQFLFEYFSETQRNKGNFPGRFSGRQFSNSRSEMNVSTLELGDSALYLCASSWTSSDTQYFGPGTRLTVL.

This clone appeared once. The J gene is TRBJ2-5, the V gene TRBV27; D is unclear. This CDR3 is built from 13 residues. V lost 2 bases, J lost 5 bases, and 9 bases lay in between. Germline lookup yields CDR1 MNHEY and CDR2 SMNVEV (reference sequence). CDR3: CASSLGRAETQYF. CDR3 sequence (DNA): TGTGCCAGCAGTTTAGGAAGGGCGGAGACCCAGTACTTC.

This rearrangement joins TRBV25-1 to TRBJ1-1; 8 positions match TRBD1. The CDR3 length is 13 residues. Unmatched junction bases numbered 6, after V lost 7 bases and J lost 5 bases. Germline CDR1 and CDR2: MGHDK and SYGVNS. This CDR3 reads CASTPGGRTEAFF. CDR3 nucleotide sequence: TGTGCCAGCACACCAGGGGGCCGGACTGAAGCTTTCTTT.

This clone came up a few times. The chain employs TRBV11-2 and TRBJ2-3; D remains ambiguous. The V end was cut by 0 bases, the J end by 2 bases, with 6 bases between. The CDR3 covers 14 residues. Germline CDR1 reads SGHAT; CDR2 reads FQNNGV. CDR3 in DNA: TGTGCCAGCAGCTTAGACACGATCACAGATACGCAGTATTTT. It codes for CASSLDTITDTQYF.

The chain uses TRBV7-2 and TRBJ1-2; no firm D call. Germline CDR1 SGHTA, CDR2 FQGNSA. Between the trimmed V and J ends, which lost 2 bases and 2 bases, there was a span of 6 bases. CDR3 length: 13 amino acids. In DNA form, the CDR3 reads TGTGCCAGCAGCTTAAACTGGAACTATGGCTACACCTTC. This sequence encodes CASSLNWNYGYTF. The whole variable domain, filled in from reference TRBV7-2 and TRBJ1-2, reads GAGVSQSPSNKVTEKGKDVELRCDPISGHTALYWYRQSLGQGLEFLIYFQGNSAPDKSGLPSDRFSAERTGGSVSTLTIQRTQQEDSAVYLCASSLNWNYGYTFGSGTRLTVV.

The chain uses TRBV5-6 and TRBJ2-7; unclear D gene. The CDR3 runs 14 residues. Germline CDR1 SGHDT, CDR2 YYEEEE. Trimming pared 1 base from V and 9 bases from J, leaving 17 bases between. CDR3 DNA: TGTGCCAGCAGCTTGTTAGGGAAAGGTGGCAGGCAGTACTTC. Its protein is CASSLLGKGGRQYF.

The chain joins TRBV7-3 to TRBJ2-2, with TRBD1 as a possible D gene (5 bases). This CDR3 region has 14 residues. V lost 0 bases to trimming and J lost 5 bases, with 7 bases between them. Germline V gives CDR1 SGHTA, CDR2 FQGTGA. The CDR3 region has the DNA TGTGCCAGCAGCTTAACAAGGGGTACCGGGGAGCTGTTTTTT. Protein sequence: CASSLTRGTGELFF.

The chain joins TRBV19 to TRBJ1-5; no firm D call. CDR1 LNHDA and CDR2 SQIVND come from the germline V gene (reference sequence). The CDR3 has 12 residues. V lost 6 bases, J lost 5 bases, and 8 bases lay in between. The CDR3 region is CASRGYDQPQHF. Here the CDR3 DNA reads TGTGCCAGTAGGGGGTATGATCAGCCCCAGCATTTT.

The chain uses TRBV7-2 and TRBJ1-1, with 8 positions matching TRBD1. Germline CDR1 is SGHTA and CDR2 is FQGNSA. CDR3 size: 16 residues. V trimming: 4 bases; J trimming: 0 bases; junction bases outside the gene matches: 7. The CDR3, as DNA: TGTGCCAGCAGCTCCCGGACAGGGTATATGAACACTGAAGCTTTCTTT. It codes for CASSSRTGYMNTEAFF.

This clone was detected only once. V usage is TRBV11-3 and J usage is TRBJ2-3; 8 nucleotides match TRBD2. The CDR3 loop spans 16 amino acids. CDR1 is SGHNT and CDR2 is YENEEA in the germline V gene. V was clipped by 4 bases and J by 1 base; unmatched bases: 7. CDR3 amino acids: CASSSAGGGRTDTQYF. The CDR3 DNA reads TGTGCCAGCAGCTCGGCGGGGGGAGGGCGCACAGATACGCAGTATTTT.